Below, 22 T cell receptor beta chains from the same sample are listed, as sequenced in a study of control samples from healthy donors and cancer patients. Clones were sequenced by immunoSEQ multiplex PCR, and TCRdb holds only the in-frame ones, with some missing. The table records roughly 130,000 clones, 80% to 95% of them present only once. Sequenced input: blood. All receptors derive from a young man in good health.

This clone was seen only once. CDR3: CASSYSWGGRQPQHF. The CDR3, as DNA: TGTGCCAGCAGTTACTCCTGGGGGGGACGACAGCCCCAGCATTTT. The chain joins TRBV6-5 to TRBJ1-5; perhaps TRBD1 as D (5 bases). This CDR3 contains 15 residues. The germline V gene encodes CDR1 MNHEY and CDR2 SVGAGI. V gave up 0 bases and J gave up 7 bases, with 13 bases separating them.

J is TRBJ2-1 and V is TRBV6-2 or TRBV6-3; 9 positions agree with TRBD2. V lost 6 bases, J lost 4 bases, and 7 bases stayed unmatched. The germline V gene encodes CDR1 MNHEY and CDR2 SVGEGT. The CDR3 loop spans 15 amino acids. The CDR3 nucleotides are TGTGCCAGCAGCCCAGGACTAGCGAGATACAATGAGCAGTTCTTC. It yields the protein CASSPGLARYNEQFF.

V and J are TRBV11-2 and TRBJ1-3; TRBD1 matches at 7 bases. V was pared by 8 bases and J by 6 bases, with 7 bases of the junction left unmatched. The CDR3 sequence is 13 residues long. Germline V CDR1 and CDR2: SGHAT, FQNNGV. The CDR3 bases are TGTGCCAGCGCGGGCCAGGGGGAAAACACCATATATTTT. It translates to CASAGQGENTIYF.

The V call is TRBV30, the J call TRBJ1-1; a possible D gene is TRBD1 (6 bases). The CDR3 extends over 19 amino acids. CDR1 and CDR2 (germline): GTSNPN, SVGIG (reference sequence). The V end lost 2 bases, the J end lost 0 bases, and 25 bases lay between the germline ends. The CDR3 sequence: CAWSYRNSGTRWVNTEAFF. CDR3 in DNA: TGTGCCTGGAGTTACCGAAATTCCGGGACACGCTGGGTGAACACTGAAGCTTTCTTT.

The V gene is TRBV12-3 or TRBV12-4, the J gene TRBJ2-7; the D gene could be TRBD1 or TRBD2 (5 bases each). The CDR3 is 12 residues long. V lost 6 bases and J lost 3, with 9 bases in between. The chain's CDR3 is CASSGTLYEQYF. The CDR3 coding sequence is TGTGCCAGCAGCGGGACGCTCTACGAGCAGTACTTC.

The chain employs TRBV19 and TRBJ2-7; tentative D call: TRBD2 (7 bases). This CDR3 is 17 amino acids long. Germline V gives CDR1 LNHDA, CDR2 SQIVND (reference sequence). Trimming pared 6 bases from V and 1 base from J, leaving 22 bases between. For the CDR3, the DNA is TGTGCCAGTAGCAAGGGAGGGGGAGCGGGGCATTCCTACGAGCAGTACTTC. Its protein product is CASSKGGGAGHSYEQYF. The variable domain in full, with the rest retrieved from reference TRBV19 and TRBJ2-7, is DGGITQSPKYLFRKEGQNVTLSCEQNLNHDAMYWYRQDPGQGLRLIYYSQIVNDFQKGDIAEGYSVSREKKESFPLTVTSAQKNPTAFYLCASSKGGGAGHSYEQYFGPGTRLTVT.

This clone was recorded once. The genes are TRBV6-1 and TRBJ1-3, with D uncertain. CDR1 MNHNS and CDR2 SASEGT come from the germline V gene. The ends were cut back, 6 bases at V and 0 bases at J, with 9 bases in the middle. The CDR3 contains 14 residues. The CDR3 is CASRKKDSGNTIYF. As DNA, the CDR3 is TGTGCCAGCAGAAAAAAAGACTCTGGAAACACCATATATTTT.

The V gene is TRBV4-1, the J gene TRBJ2-1; D ambiguous. In germline, CDR1 is MGHRA, CDR2 YSYEKL. V was clipped by 1 base and J by 4 bases, with 11 bases between them. This CDR3 has 15 residues. CDR3 region: CASSQGTQVYNEQFF. CDR3 DNA: TGCGCCAGCAGCCAAGGTACCCAGGTATACAATGAGCAGTTCTTC.

The rearrangement uses TRBV6-2 or TRBV6-3 and TRBJ2-3; TRBD1 is a possible D gene (6 bases). The CDR3 runs 14 residues. Deletions cut 5 bases from V and 0 bases from J, with 9 bases between. The germline V gene encodes CDR1 MNHEY and CDR2 SVGEGT. This CDR3 is CASSRTESTDTQYF. Written as DNA, the CDR3 is TGTGCCAGCAGTCGGACAGAAAGCACAGATACGCAGTATTTT.

The V call is TRBV2, the J call TRBJ1-6, with a tentative D call TRBD1 (5 bases). The CDR3 has 13 amino acids. Between the trimmed V and J ends, which lost 5 bases and 7 bases, there was a span of 9 bases. Germline loops: CDR1 SNHLY, CDR2 FYNNEI. Here the CDR3 DNA reads TGTGCCAGCAGTATAGGACAAAATTCACCCCTCCACTTT. Encoded protein: CASSIGQNSPLHF.

J is TRBJ1-4 and V is TRBV29-1, with a possible D match to TRBD1 (6 bases). CDR1 SQVTM and CDR2 ANQGSEA come from the germline V gene. This CDR3 contains 11 residues. Trimming took off 7 bases at V and 7 bases at J, with 10 bases between the two ends. CDR3 DNA: TGCAGCGGGGGGGCTAGTGAAAAACTGTTTTTT. Encoded protein: CSGGASEKLFF.

The V gene is TRBV2, the J gene TRBJ2-5, with 7 bases aligning to TRBD2. The CDR3 spans 13 residues. Germline assignment: CDR1 SNHLY and CDR2 FYNNEI. Trimming removed 5 bases from V and 4 bases from J; junction bases left unmatched: 4. CDR3 in amino acids: CASSSRETETQYF. The CDR3 nucleotides read TGTGCCAGCAGTTCGCGGGAGACAGAGACCCAGTACTTC.

The rearrangement uses TRBV7-8 and TRBJ2-1, with D uncertain. Germline CDR1 is SGHVS and CDR2 is FQNEAQ. CDR3 length equals 13 residues. V was pared by 2 bases and J by 10 bases, with 12 bases between. In DNA, the CDR3 is TGTGCCAGCAGCTTAATATACGGCAGAGAGCAGTTCTTC. Translating gives CASSLIYGREQFF.

This chain links TRBV30 with TRBJ1-2; the D is unclear. This CDR3 has 11 residues. Trimming left V 3 bases short and J 4 bases short, with 6 bases between. Germline V gene lookup returns CDR1 GTSNPN and CDR2 SVGIG (reference sequence). DNA of the CDR3: TGTGCCTGGAGGCAGACCTATGGCTACACCTTC. Amino acids: CAWRQTYGYTF. Full variable domain (rest looked up from reference TRBV30 and TRBJ1-2): SQTIHQWPATLVQPVGSPLSLECTVEGTSNPNLYWYRQAAGRGLQLLFYSVGIGQISSEVPQNLSASRPQDRQFILSSKKLLLSDSGFYLCAWRQTYGYTFGSGTRLTVV.

The chain has TRBV18 and TRBJ2-3; D not certain. V shed 5 bases and J shed 6 bases, with 9 bases lying between them. This CDR3 region has 12 residues. CDR1 KGHSH and CDR2 LQKENI come from the germline V gene. In DNA form, the CDR3 reads TGTGCCAGCTCAGAGAACACCGATACGCAGTATTTT. It yields the protein CASSENTDTQYF.

The chain uses TRBV19 and TRBJ1-5, with D hard to call. V lost 5 bases and J 1 base, leaving 12 bases between the germline ends. CDR3 size: 15 residues. Germline values: CDR1 LNHDA, CDR2 SQIVND (reference sequence). CDR3 amino acids: CASSWRVRSNQPQHF. CDR3 in DNA: TGTGCCAGTAGTTGGAGGGTTCGAAGCAATCAGCCCCAGCATTTT.

The rearrangement links TRBV30 to TRBJ1-3, with D possibly TRBD1 on 6 matching bases. Germline CDR1 and CDR2: GTSNPN and SVGIG (reference sequence). This CDR3 spans 15 amino acids. Trimming removed 3 bases from V and 0 bases from J, with 12 bases in between. CDR3 sequence (DNA): TGTGCCTGGAGAGTTCCCAGGGGCTCTGGAAACACCATATATTTT. It specifies CAWRVPRGSGNTIYF.

The chain employs TRBV7-8 and TRBJ1-5; tentatively, D is TRBD1 (5 bases). This CDR3 is 15 amino acids long. Per germline, CDR1 SGHVS and CDR2 FQNEAQ. Trimming left V 1 base short and J 7 bases short, with 14 bases between. This CDR3 is CASSLDWGGEQPQHF. CDR3 bases: TGTGCCAGCAGCTTAGATTGGGGCGGTGAACAGCCCCAGCATTTT. The entire variable domain, with the rest obtained from reference TRBV7-8 and TRBJ1-5, is as follows: GAGVSQSPRYKVAKRGQDVALRCDPISGHVSLFWYQQALGQGPEFLTYFQNEAQLDKSGLPSDRFFAERPEGSVSTLKIQRTQQEDSAVYLCASSLDWGGEQPQHFGDGTRLSIL.

The chain employs TRBV6-5 and TRBJ2-1; TRBD2 matches at 11 bases. The V segment lost 3 bases and the J segment 5 bases; nucleotides outside the gene matches: 6. CDR3 length: 16 amino acids. Looked up from germline, CDR1 is MNHEY and CDR2 is SVGAGI. CDR3 loop: CASSYSSGRANNEQFF. CDR3 in DNA: TGTGCCAGCAGTTATAGTAGCGGGAGGGCCAACAATGAGCAGTTCTTC.

The V call is TRBV6-5, the J call TRBJ2-7, with 10 bases matching TRBD2. The CDR3 length is 15 residues. Germline V gene data show CDR1 as MNHEY and CDR2 as SVGAGI. V was pared by 5 bases and J by 3 bases, with 7 bases of the junction left unmatched. CDR3 region: CASSLLAGRFYEQYF. The CDR3 DNA reads as TGTGCCAGCAGTCTACTAGCGGGGCGATTCTACGAGCAGTACTTC.

V is TRBV24-1 and J is TRBJ1-2, with TRBD1 identical over 7 bases. The CDR3 sequence is 15 residues long. Germline CDR1 is KGHDR and CDR2 is SFDVKD. The J segment lost 6 bases and the V segment lost 4 bases, leaving 10 bases of the junction unmatched. The CDR3, as DNA: TGTGCCACCAGTGAGATGGGACAGAAAGAAGATGGCTACACCTTC. Translated, it gives CATSEMGQKEDGYTF.

This chain connects TRBV12-5 to TRBJ2-3; D not certain. In germline, CDR1 is LGHNT, CDR2 FRNRAP. The ends were cut back, 1 base at V and 6 bases at J, with 11 bases in the middle. The CDR3 runs 14 residues. The CDR3 coding sequence is TGTGCTAGTGGTTTGGACATAGCAAGGGATACGCAGTATTTT. The encoded protein is CASGLDIARDTQYF.